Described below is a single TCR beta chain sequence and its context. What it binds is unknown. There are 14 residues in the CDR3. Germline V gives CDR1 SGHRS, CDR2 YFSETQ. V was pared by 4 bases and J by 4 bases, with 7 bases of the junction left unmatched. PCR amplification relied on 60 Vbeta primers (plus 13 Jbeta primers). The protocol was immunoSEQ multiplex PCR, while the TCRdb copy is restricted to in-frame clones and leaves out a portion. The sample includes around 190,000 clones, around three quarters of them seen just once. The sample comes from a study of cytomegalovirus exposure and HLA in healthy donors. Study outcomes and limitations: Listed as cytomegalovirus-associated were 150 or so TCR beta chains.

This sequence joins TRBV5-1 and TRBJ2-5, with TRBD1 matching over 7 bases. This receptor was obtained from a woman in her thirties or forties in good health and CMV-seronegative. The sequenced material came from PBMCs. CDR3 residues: CASSPTGELETQYF. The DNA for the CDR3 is TGCGCCAGCAGCCCAACAGGGGAGTTAGAGACCCAGTACTTC.